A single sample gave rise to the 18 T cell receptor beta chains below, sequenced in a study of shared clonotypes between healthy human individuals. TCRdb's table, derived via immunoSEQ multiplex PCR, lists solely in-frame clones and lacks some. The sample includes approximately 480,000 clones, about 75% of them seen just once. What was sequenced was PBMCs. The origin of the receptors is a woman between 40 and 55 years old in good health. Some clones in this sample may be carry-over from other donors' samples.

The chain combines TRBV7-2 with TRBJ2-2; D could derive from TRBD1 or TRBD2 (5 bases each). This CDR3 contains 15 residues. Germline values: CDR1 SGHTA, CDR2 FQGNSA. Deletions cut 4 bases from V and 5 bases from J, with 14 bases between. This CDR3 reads CASSSPGAGTGELFF. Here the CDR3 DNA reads TGTGCCAGCAGCTCTCCCGGGGCAGGGACCGGGGAGCTGTTTTTT.

The CDR3: CASSFAGGGYEQYF. CDR3 sequence (DNA): TGTGCCAGCAGTTTTGCAGGGGGGGGATACGAGCAGTACTTC. V usage is TRBV28 and J usage is TRBJ2-7; D could derive from TRBD1 or TRBD2 (7 bases each). The CDR3 is 14 amino acids. Trimming cost V 3 bases and J 4 bases, with 13 bases left between them. CDR1 and CDR2 from the germline V gene are MDHEN and SYDVKM.

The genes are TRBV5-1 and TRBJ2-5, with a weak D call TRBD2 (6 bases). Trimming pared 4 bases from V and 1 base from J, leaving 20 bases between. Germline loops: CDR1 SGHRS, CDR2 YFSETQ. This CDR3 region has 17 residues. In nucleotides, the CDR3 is TGCGCCAGCAGCCAACCCCTCGGGACTGGGGGCCAAGAGACCCAGTACTTC. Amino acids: CASSQPLGTGGQETQYF.

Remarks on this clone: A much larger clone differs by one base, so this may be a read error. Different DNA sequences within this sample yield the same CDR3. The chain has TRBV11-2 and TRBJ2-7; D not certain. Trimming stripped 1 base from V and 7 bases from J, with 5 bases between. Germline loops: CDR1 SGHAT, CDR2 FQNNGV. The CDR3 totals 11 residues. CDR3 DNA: TGTGCCAGCAGCTTAGTAGGAGAGCAGTACTTC. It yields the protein CASSLVGEQYF.

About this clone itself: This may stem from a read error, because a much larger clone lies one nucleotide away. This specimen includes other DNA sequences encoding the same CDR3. CDR3: CASSSTYEQYF. CDR3 nucleotides: TGTGCCAGCAGCTCCACCTACGAGCAGTACTTC. The V gene is TRBV7-2, the J gene TRBJ2-7; D not resolved. This CDR3 has 11 amino acids. Germline V gives CDR1 SGHTA, CDR2 FQGNSA. V was clipped by 4 bases and J by 2 bases, with 3 bases between them.

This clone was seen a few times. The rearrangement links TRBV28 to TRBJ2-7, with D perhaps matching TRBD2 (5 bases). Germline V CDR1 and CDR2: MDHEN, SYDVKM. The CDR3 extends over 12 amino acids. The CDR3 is CVTAEGSYEQYF. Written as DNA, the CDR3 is TGTGTTACGGCCGAGGGCTCCTACGAGCAGTACTTC.

The CDR3 sequence is CASSRAGGPYEQYF. The CDR3 coding sequence is TGTGCCAGCAGCCGAGCGGGAGGGCCTTACGAGCAGTACTTC. The chain uses TRBV11-2 and TRBJ2-7; TRBD2 matches at 10 bases. The CDR3 is made up of 14 amino acids. V lost 5 bases, J lost 4 bases, and 5 bases stayed unmatched. Germline-derived CDR1 and CDR2 are SGHAT and FQNNGV.

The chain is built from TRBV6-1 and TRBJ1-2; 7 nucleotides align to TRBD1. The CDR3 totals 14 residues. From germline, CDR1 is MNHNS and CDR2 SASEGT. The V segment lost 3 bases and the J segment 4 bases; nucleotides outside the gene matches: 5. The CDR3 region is CASSDPGTVYGYTF. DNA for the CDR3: TGTGCCAGCAGTGACCCCGGGACAGTCTATGGCTACACCTTC.

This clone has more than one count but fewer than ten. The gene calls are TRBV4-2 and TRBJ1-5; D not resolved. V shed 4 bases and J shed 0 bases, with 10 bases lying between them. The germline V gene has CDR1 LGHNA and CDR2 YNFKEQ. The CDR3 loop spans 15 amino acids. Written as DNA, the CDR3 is TGTGCCAGCAGCCTCAGGATGGATAGCAATCAGCCCCAGCATTTT. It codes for CASSLRMDSNQPQHF.

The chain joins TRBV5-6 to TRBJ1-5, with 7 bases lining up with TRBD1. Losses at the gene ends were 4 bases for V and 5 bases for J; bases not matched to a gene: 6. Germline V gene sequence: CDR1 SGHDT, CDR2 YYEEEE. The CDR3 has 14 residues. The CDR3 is CASSETGRDQPQHF. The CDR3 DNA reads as TGTGCCAGCAGCGAGACAGGGAGGGATCAGCCCCAGCATTTT.

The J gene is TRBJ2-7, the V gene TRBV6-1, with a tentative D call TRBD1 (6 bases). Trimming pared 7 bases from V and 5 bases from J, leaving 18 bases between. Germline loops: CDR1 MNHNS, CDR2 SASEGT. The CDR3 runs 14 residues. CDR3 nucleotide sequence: TGTGCCAGCACCCCGTTGCCAGGGGTCCACGAGCAGTACTTC. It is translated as CASTPLPGVHEQYF.

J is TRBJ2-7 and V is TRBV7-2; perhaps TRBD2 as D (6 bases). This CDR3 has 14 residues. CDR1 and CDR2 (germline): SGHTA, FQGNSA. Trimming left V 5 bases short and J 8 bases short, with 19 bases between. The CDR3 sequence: CASSLGGEDWKQYF. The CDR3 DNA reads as TGTGCCAGCAGCCTCGGAGGGGAGGACTGGAAGCAGTACTTC.

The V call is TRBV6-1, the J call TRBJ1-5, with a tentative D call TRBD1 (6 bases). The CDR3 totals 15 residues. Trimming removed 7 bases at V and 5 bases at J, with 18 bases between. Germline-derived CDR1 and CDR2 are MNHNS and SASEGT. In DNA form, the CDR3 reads TGTGCCAGCACCCCCGCCGGGGGCGGCCATCAGCCCCAGCATTTT. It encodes CASTPAGGGHQPQHF.

CDR3 protein: CASRSRANTGELFF. CDR3 coding DNA: TGTGCCAGCAGAAGCAGGGCTAACACCGGGGAGCTGTTTTTT. The rearrangement uses TRBV9 and TRBJ2-2; D might be TRBD1 (5 bases). V dropped 5 bases and J dropped 2 bases, with 10 bases sitting between them. This CDR3 region has 14 residues. From germline, CDR1 is SGDLS and CDR2 YYNGEE.

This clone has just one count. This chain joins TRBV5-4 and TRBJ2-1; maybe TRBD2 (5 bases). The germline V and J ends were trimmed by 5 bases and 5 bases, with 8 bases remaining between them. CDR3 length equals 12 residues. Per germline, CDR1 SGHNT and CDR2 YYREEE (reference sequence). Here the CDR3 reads CASSLLDNEQFF. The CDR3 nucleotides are TGTGCCAGCAGTCTACTAGACAATGAGCAGTTCTTC.

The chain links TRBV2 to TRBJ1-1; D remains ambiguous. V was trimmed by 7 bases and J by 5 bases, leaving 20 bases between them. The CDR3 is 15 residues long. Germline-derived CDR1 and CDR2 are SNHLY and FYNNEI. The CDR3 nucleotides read TGTGCCAGCATAAAGGGCATGGGTTTAGAAACTGAAGCTTTCTTT. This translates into CASIKGMGLETEAFF.

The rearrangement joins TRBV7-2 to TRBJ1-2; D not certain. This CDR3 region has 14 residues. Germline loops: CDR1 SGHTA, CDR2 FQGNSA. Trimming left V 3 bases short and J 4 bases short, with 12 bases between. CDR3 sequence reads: CASSFSVDFYGYTF. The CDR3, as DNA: TGTGCCAGCAGCTTCTCCGTCGATTTCTATGGCTACACCTTC.

In DNA form, the CDR3 reads TGTGCCACAAGGAGGGGGAGAAGGGTTAATGAGCAGTTCTTC. This gives the protein CATRRGRRVNEQFF. The chain joins TRBV15 to TRBJ2-1; D may be TRBD1 or TRBD2 (6 bases each). This CDR3 is built from 14 residues. Trimming removed 9 bases from V and 7 bases from J, with 19 bases in between. Per the germline V gene, CDR1 is LNHNV and CDR2 is YYDKDF (reference sequence).